This T cell receptor (beta chain) was observed in a study of blood T cell repertoires in COVID-19. Overall study context: T cells, B-cell-depleted T cells, or PBMCs provided the cDNA or gDNA that served as material.

In the authors' workflow: Scientists estimated how many nucleated cells there were by amplifying reference gene primers. Sequencing used immunoSEQ multiplex PCR; TCRdb keeps in-frame clones, though not all of them. The V and J calls and clone size were taken over from that table, and D and trimming were inferred from the DNA. Here the sample spans some 250,000 clones, around 82% being singletons. The CDR3 runs 18 residues. Trimming took 1 base from V and 4 from J; bases not matched to a gene: 16. Germline assignment: CDR1 SEHNR and CDR2 FQNEAQ (reference sequence). The sequence was obtained from a young woman with acute or convalescent COVID-19. The sequencing input was peripheral blood. This chain uses TRBV7-9 with TRBJ2-7; 7 bases are shared with TRBD1. The DNA for the CDR3 is TGTGCCAGCAGCTTAGGTGGTCCCCGGACAGGTTCCCCTTACGAGCAGTACTTC. Protein product: CASSLGGPRTGSPYEQYF.